The following is a T cell receptor (beta chain) sequence with its context. This sample stems from a study of blood T cell repertoires in COVID-19. Overall study context: Donors in the United States, Italy and Spain gave samples during acute or convalescent COVID-19. The analysed material was cDNA or gDNA that came from T cells, B-cell-depleted T cells, or PBMCs.

Followed over time, Seattle patients had been enrolled while infection was active. Original processing notes: For nucleated cells, counts were estimated from reference gene primer amplification. Assay: immunoSEQ multiplex PCR; the TCRdb copy retains only in-frame clones and omits some. V, J and clone size derive from that table, while D and trimming were established from the DNA sequence. The sample carries some 200,000 clones, over 80% recorded once. The CDR3 covers 14 residues. In germline, CDR1 is GTSNPN, CDR2 SVGIG (reference sequence). The J segment lost 2 bases and the V segment lost 0 bases, leaving 4 bases of the junction unmatched.

The TCR sequence derives from a young woman with COVID-19, enrolled during active disease. The J gene is TRBJ2-7, the V gene TRBV30; 7 nucleotides line up with TRBD2. The material sequenced was peripheral blood. The CDR3 sequence: CAWSVGGVTYEQYF. For the CDR3, the DNA is TGTGCCTGGAGTGTGGGGGGGGTGACCTACGAGCAGTACTTC.